This T cell receptor (beta chain) was identified in a study of technical replicates of blood from a few donors. TCRdb's table, derived via immunoSEQ multiplex PCR, lists solely in-frame clones and lacks some. The table includes 98,000 or so clones, about 95% detected once. Specimen: T cells isolated from PBMCs. This sequence originates from a human donor in good health.

Here the CDR3 DNA reads TGTGCCAGCTCGGAACGCCCAGGCAGTCCCTTACGTGCGTATTTT. Its translation is CASSERPGSPLRAYF. The chain carries TRBV18 and TRBJ2-3, with D uncertain. CDR3 length: 15 residues. Germline assignment: CDR1 KGHSH and CDR2 LQKENI. The V gene lost 6 bases and the J gene lost 14 bases, with 27 bases spanning the gap.